The 25 T cell receptor beta chains reported below all come from one sample, sequenced in a study of cytomegalovirus exposure and HLA in healthy donors. The PCR employed 60 Vbeta primers together with 13 Jbeta primers. This table comes from immunoSEQ multiplex PCR, and its TCRdb copy is limited to in-frame clones, with some not included. The sample lists fewer than 85,000 clones, roughly 82% occurring once. The specimen was PBMCs. These receptors were taken from a male donor in good health and CMV-seropositive.

This clone was seen more than once but under ten times. CDR3 sequence: CASSVDRGVETQYF. The CDR3 nucleotides are TGTGCCAGCAGTGTTGACAGGGGAGTGGAGACCCAGTACTTC. The V and J genes are TRBV2 and TRBJ2-5; TRBD1 matches at 8 bases. The V gene end was trimmed by 4 bases and the J gene end by 5 bases; junction bases not matched to a gene: 6. Per the germline V gene, CDR1 is SNHLY and CDR2 is FYNNEI. CDR3 size: 14 residues.

The chain links TRBV7-6 to TRBJ2-7, with 9 bases lining up with TRBD2. The CDR3 extends over 15 amino acids. Germline assignment: CDR1 SGHVS and CDR2 FNYEAQ. J lost 4 bases, V lost 4 bases, and 8 bases had no gene match. In DNA, the CDR3 is TGTGCCAGCAGCTCGAGCTCTAGCGGGAAGTACGAGCAGTACTTC. This gives the protein CASSSSSSGKYEQYF.

J is TRBJ2-2 and V is TRBV6-5; 7 bases map to TRBD1. The CDR3 covers 15 residues. J gave up 0 bases and V 4 bases, and 2 bases lay outside the gene matches. Looked up from germline, CDR1 is MNHEY and CDR2 is SVGAGI. CDR3 amino acids: CASSFDRANTGELFF. CDR3 coding DNA: TGTGCCAGCAGTTTCGACAGGGCGAACACCGGGGAGCTGTTTTTT.

The chain is built from TRBV2 and TRBJ2-3; 9 bases agree with TRBD1. Germline assignment: CDR1 SNHLY and CDR2 FYNNEI. This CDR3 contains 13 residues. V dropped 6 bases and J dropped 5; count of bases not matched to a gene: 3. CDR3 amino acids: CASRQGAVDTQYF. In DNA, the CDR3 is TGTGCCAGCAGACAGGGGGCCGTAGATACGCAGTATTTT. Supplemented by reference TRBV2 and TRBJ2-3, the full variable domain reads EPEVTQTPSHQVTQMGQEVILRCVPISNHLYFYWYRQILGQKVEFLVSFYNNEISEKSEIFDDQFSVERPDGSNFTLKIRSTKLEDSAMYFCASRQGAVDTQYFGPGTRLTVL.

This clone was found a few times. The junction and the germline gene differ at one end; a read error may be behind it. The DNA of the CDR3 is TGTTCCAGCAGCCCCCGGACAGCCGGAACCTACGAGCAGTACTTC. This codes for CSSSPRTAGTYEQYF. This rearrangement joins TRBV7-9 to TRBJ2-7, with a tentative D call TRBD1 (6 bases). The CDR3 is 15 residues long. Germline lookup yields CDR1 SEHNR and CDR2 FQNEAQ (reference sequence).

The sample holds a few counts of this clone. The chain's CDR3 is CASSGRDRAYEQYF. The CDR3 coding sequence is TGTGCCAGCAGCGGTCGGGACAGGGCTTACGAGCAGTACTTC. The chain has TRBV7-2 and TRBJ2-7, with 9 bases that match TRBD1. The V and J ends lost 5 bases and 4 bases, in that order; junction bases with no gene match: 6. Germline V gene data show CDR1 as SGHTA and CDR2 as FQGNSA. The CDR3 length is 14 residues. Together with reference TRBV7-2 and TRBJ2-7, the CDR3 gives the full variable domain: GAGVSQSPSNKVTEKGKDVELRCDPISGHTALYWYRQSLGQGLEFLIYFQGNSAPDKSGLPSDRFSAERTGGSVSTLTIQRTQQEDSAVYLCASSGRDRAYEQYFGPGTRLTVT.

This clone occurred a few times. V usage is TRBV10-2 and J usage is TRBJ1-4, with TRBD1 matching over 7 bases. The germline V gene encodes CDR1 WSHSY and CDR2 SAAADI. The length of the CDR3 is 14 residues. J was trimmed by 8 bases and V by 6 bases; bases with no gene match: 9. The CDR3 DNA follows: TGCGCCAGCAGCCGCCCAGGGGGGTACGAAAAACTGTTTTTT. Translated: CASSRPGGYEKLFF.

The V and J genes are TRBV28 and TRBJ1-2; no firm D call. The CDR3 sequence is 11 residues long. Per the germline V gene, CDR1 is MDHEN and CDR2 is SYDVKM. V was cut by 3 bases and J by 6 bases, with 5 bases left in between. The DNA of the CDR3 is TGTGCCAGCAGTTTTTTCGATGGCTACACCTTC. Amino acid sequence: CASSFFDGYTF.

This clone was picked up a small number of times. Its ends do not fully match the called genes, so a read error is possible. The chain links TRBV10-3 to TRBJ2-1, with 9 bases matching TRBD2. This CDR3 is 15 amino acids long. The germline V gene has CDR1 ENHRY and CDR2 SYGVKD. CDR3 sequence: CASSVLAGSMDEQFF. The CDR3 DNA follows: TGTGCCAGCAGTGTCCTAGCGGGGAGTATGGATGAGCAGTTCTTC.

The J gene is TRBJ2-5, the V gene TRBV6-1; D perhaps matches TRBD2 (5 bases). This CDR3 region has 17 residues. Germline V lookup: CDR1 MNHNS, CDR2 SASEGT. V was clipped by 0 bases and J by 0 bases, with 14 bases between them. CDR3: CASSEAPADRYQETQYF. As DNA, the CDR3 is TGTGCCAGCAGTGAAGCGCCAGCGGATCGGTACCAAGAGACCCAGTACTTC.

This rearrangement joins TRBV18 to TRBJ1-4; D call uncertain. The germline gives CDR1 KGHSH, CDR2 LQKENI. The V end was cut by 10 bases, the J end by 2 bases, with 11 bases between. The CDR3 is made up of 13 amino acids. This CDR3 is CATSGYTNEKLFF. The CDR3 nucleotides are TGTGCCACGTCGGGGTACACTAATGAAAAACTGTTTTTT.

This chain joins TRBV28 and TRBJ2-4; possible D gene TRBD2, 6 bases. The CDR3 is 14 residues long. The ends were cut back, 7 bases at V and 0 bases at J, with 10 bases in the middle. Looked up from germline, CDR1 is MDHEN and CDR2 is SYDVKM. As DNA, the CDR3 is TGTGCCAGCACGAAGGGACTAGCCAAAAACATTCAGTACTTC. This codes for CASTKGLAKNIQYF.

This chain uses TRBV9 with TRBJ1-2, with a weak D call TRBD1 (5 bases). The ends were cut back, 1 base at V and 8 bases at J, with 12 bases in the middle. CDR1 and CDR2 from the germline V gene are SGDLS and YYNGEE. The CDR3 is 13 residues long. Written as DNA, the CDR3 is TGTGCCAGCAGCGTATTGCAGGGCGAGGGCTACACCTTC. This translates into CASSVLQGEGYTF.

The chain couples TRBV4-2 to TRBJ2-3; D not resolved. There are 16 residues in the CDR3. Per the germline V gene, CDR1 is LGHNA and CDR2 is YNFKEQ. Trimming took off 0 bases at V and 2 bases at J, with 12 bases between the two ends. The CDR3 DNA reads as TGTGCCAGCAGCCAAGATTGGCACAGCCCCACAGATACGCAGTATTTT. Translated, it gives CASSQDWHSPTDTQYF.

CDR3 DNA: TGCGCCAGCAGCATGGCCCAGGGGGTTAACTATGGCTACACCTTC. It is translated as CASSMAQGVNYGYTF. V usage is TRBV5-1 and J usage is TRBJ1-2; 7 bases fit TRBD1. With 4 bases clipped from V and 1 base from J, the junction kept 7 bases outside the gene matches. The germline CDR1 and CDR2 sequences are SGHRS and YFSETQ. This CDR3 spans 15 amino acids.

The rearrangement links TRBV6-5 to TRBJ2-1; TRBD1 matches 8 bases. Per germline, CDR1 MNHEY and CDR2 SVGAGI. The J segment lost 4 bases and the V segment lost 8 bases, leaving 10 bases of the junction unmatched. The CDR3 covers 15 residues. CDR3 in amino acids: CASRGVGQAYNEQFF. The CDR3, as DNA: TGTGCCAGCCGCGGGGTGGGACAGGCATACAATGAGCAGTTCTTC.

The chain recombines TRBV4-2 with TRBJ2-1; 11 bases line up with TRBD2. The CDR3 is 15 amino acids. Germline CDR1 LGHNA, CDR2 YNFKEQ. V was pared by 3 bases and J by 10 bases, with 8 bases of the junction left unmatched. CDR3 sequence reads: CASSQATSGVLEQFF. CDR3 DNA: TGTGCCAGCAGCCAGGCGACTAGCGGGGTGCTAGAGCAGTTCTTC.

CDR3 loop: CASRRGGTGNYEQYF. CDR3 DNA: TGTGCCAGCCGCCGGGGGGGGACAGGGAACTACGAGCAGTACTTC. The chain carries TRBV28 and TRBJ2-7, with TRBD1 as a possible D gene (9 bases). CDR1 is MDHEN, CDR2 SYDVKM, per germline. V was trimmed by 8 bases and J by 3 bases, leaving 20 bases between them. The CDR3 runs to 15 residues.

The V gene is TRBV5-1, the J gene TRBJ1-2; a weak D match, TRBD1 (6 bases). Germline V gene sequence: CDR1 SGHRS, CDR2 YFSETQ. V was shortened by 4 bases and J by 5 bases, with 12 bases between the two germline ends. This CDR3 is 13 amino acids long. This CDR3 is CASSPTGEYGYTF. The CDR3 bases are TGCGCCAGCAGCCCGACAGGAGAATATGGCTACACCTTC.

The chain links TRBV7-2 to TRBJ1-5, with D possibly TRBD1 on 6 matching bases. Germline V CDR1 and CDR2: SGHTA, FQGNSA. Deletions cut 1 base from V and 4 bases from J, with 8 bases between. The CDR3 contains 14 residues. The CDR3 sequence: CASSLVQGNQPQHF. For the CDR3, the DNA is TGTGCCAGCAGCTTAGTACAGGGTAATCAGCCCCAGCATTTT.

This clone was found once. The rearrangement joins TRBV11-3 to TRBJ2-3; possibly TRBD2 for D (7 bases). This CDR3 comprises 15 residues. The germline V gene has CDR1 SGHNT and CDR2 YENEEA. With 5 bases removed from V and 0 bases from J, the gap between germline ends came to 12 bases. The CDR3 spells CASSPGGLSTDTQYF. In DNA form, the CDR3 reads TGTGCCAGCAGCCCCGGGGGGCTGAGCACAGATACGCAGTATTTT.

The J gene is TRBJ2-3, the V gene TRBV4-2, with 8 bases fitting TRBD2. The CDR3 length is 17 residues. Germline values: CDR1 LGHNA, CDR2 YNFKEQ. V shed 0 bases and J 4 bases; nucleotides not matched to a gene: 9. CDR3 region: CASSQEWGGGISDTQYF. CDR3 nucleotides: TGTGCCAGCAGCCAAGAGTGGGGCGGGGGGATCTCAGATACGCAGTATTTT.

This clone appeared a single time. The CDR3 loop is CASSYSGGAGSYGYTF. CDR3 coding DNA: TGTGCCAGCAGTTACTCGGGGGGGGCCGGGAGCTATGGCTACACCTTC. The V gene is TRBV6-6, the J gene TRBJ1-2; TRBD1 is a possible D gene (6 bases). V lost 0 bases, J lost 4 bases, and 15 bases lay in between. This CDR3 contains 16 residues. Germline V gives CDR1 MNHNY, CDR2 SVGAGI (reference sequence).

In this sample, this clone turned up a few times. V and J are TRBV25-1 and TRBJ1-3; D gene uncertain. The V and J ends lost 2 bases and 0 bases respectively, with 8 bases between them. CDR3 length equals 15 residues. Germline lookup yields CDR1 MGHDK and CDR2 SYGVNS. CDR3 protein: CASSEHFSSGNTIYF. As DNA, the CDR3 is TGTGCCAGCAGTGAACATTTCAGCTCTGGAAACACCATATATTTT.

The V gene is TRBV4-2, the J gene TRBJ2-3, with TRBD2 matching 7 bases. CDR1 and CDR2 from the germline V gene are LGHNA and YNFKEQ. With V trimmed by 1 base and J by 2 bases, 9 bases remained unmatched. CDR3 length: 17 amino acids. DNA for the CDR3: TGTGCCAGCAGCCAAGTAAGGCGGGGGACCAACACAGATACGCAGTATTTT. This sequence encodes CASSQVRRGTNTDTQYF.